Presented here are 30 T cell receptor beta chains from one specimen sequenced in a study of blood T cell repertoires in COVID-19. Only in-frame clones appear in the TCRdb table, and some are missing; sequencing was by immunoSEQ multiplex PCR. The sample carries 130,000 to 150,000 clones, about nine tenths recorded once. Material for sequencing was peripheral blood. These receptors were obtained from a man between 45 and 60 years old with active or convalescent COVID-19.

This chain links TRBV4-3 with TRBJ2-7, with 7 bases matching TRBD1. Looked up from germline, CDR1 is LGHNA and CDR2 is YSLEER. The CDR3 consists of 15 residues. V lost 0 bases, J lost 1 base, and 3 bases stayed unmatched. CDR3 amino acids: CASSQDRDSSYEQYF. For the CDR3, the DNA is TGCGCCAGCAGCCAAGATCGGGACAGTTCCTACGAGCAGTACTTC.

The gene calls are TRBV28 and TRBJ2-4; unclear D gene. The length of the CDR3 is 10 residues. Trimming removed 10 bases at V and 6 bases at J, with 7 bases between. Germline CDR1 reads MDHEN; CDR2 reads SYDVKM. The DNA of the CDR3 is TGTGCCACCCGAGGAAACATTCAGTACTTC. The encoded protein is CATRGNIQYF.

This clone appeared a single time. This chain joins TRBV6-5 and TRBJ1-2; TRBD1 matches at 7 bases. V trimming: 6 bases; J trimming: 8 bases; junction bases outside the gene matches: 6. The germline V gene has CDR1 MNHEY and CDR2 SVGAGI. The length of the CDR3 is 12 residues. As DNA, the CDR3 is TGTGCCAGCAGCTCCAACAGGGGAGGCTACACCTTC. It specifies CASSSNRGGYTF.

The count of this clone is one. The chain carries TRBV7-8 and TRBJ2-7; 10 nucleotides align to TRBD2. CDR1 SGHVS and CDR2 FQNEAQ come from the germline V gene. J gave up 6 bases and V 5 bases, and 7 bases lay outside the gene matches. The CDR3 has 14 amino acids. As DNA, the CDR3 is TGTGCCAGCAGCATTAGCGGGAGGTCGGTCGAGCAGTACTTC. As protein: CASSISGRSVEQYF.

This chain links TRBV6-5 with TRBJ2-7; 10 bases are shared with TRBD1. This CDR3 has 12 amino acids. V was pared by 6 bases and J by 5 bases, with 1 base of the junction left unmatched. Germline loops: CDR1 MNHEY, CDR2 SVGAGI. The CDR3 coding sequence is TGTGCCAGCAGGGGGACAGGGGACGAGCAGTACTTC. This sequence encodes CASRGTGDEQYF.

This rearrangement joins TRBV28 to TRBJ1-4; 9 bases fit TRBD1. Germline V gene sequence: CDR1 MDHEN, CDR2 SYDVKM. V shed 7 bases and J 8 bases; nucleotides not matched to a gene: 8. CDR3 length: 14 amino acids. CDR3 nucleotides: TGTGCCAGCAACGCGGGACAGGGCAGAGAAAAACTGTTTTTT. It codes for CASNAGQGREKLFF.

V gene TRBV9 combines with J gene TRBJ2-7; 11 positions match TRBD1. Trimming took 4 bases from V and 6 from J; bases not matched to a gene: 6. The length of the CDR3 is 14 residues. Germline CDR1 is SGDLS and CDR2 is YYNGEE. Here the CDR3 reads CASSFGQGAGEQYF. The CDR3, as DNA: TGTGCCAGCAGCTTCGGACAGGGGGCAGGCGAGCAGTACTTC.

V gene TRBV6-5 combines with J gene TRBJ2-7; 8 positions match TRBD1. Unmatched junction bases numbered 9, after V lost 2 bases and J lost 6 bases. The germline gives CDR1 MNHEY, CDR2 SVGAGI. This CDR3 has 15 amino acids. CDR3 sequence: CASSYGGQGSFEQYF. The DNA of the CDR3 is TGTGCCAGCAGTTACGGCGGACAGGGATCTTTCGAGCAGTACTTC.

The chain recombines TRBV19 with TRBJ2-7, with 8 bases that match TRBD1. Germline V lookup: CDR1 LNHDA, CDR2 SQIVND (reference sequence). V gave up 4 bases and J gave up 6 bases; unmatched junction bases: 8. The CDR3 length is 14 residues. CDR3 sequence: CASSRSRGQGEQYF. CDR3 in DNA: TGTGCCAGTAGTAGGAGCAGGGGGCAGGGCGAGCAGTACTTC.

This chain uses TRBV19 with TRBJ2-1; the D gene is possibly TRBD2 (7 bases). Germline V lookup: CDR1 LNHDA, CDR2 SQIVND (reference sequence). V was clipped by 4 bases and J by 4 bases, with 17 bases between them. This CDR3 is built from 16 residues. DNA for the CDR3: TGTGCCAGTAGTAGGGTAGGGGGAGGGAGTTACAATGAGCAGTTCTTC. It encodes CASSRVGGGSYNEQFF.

The V gene is TRBV24-1, the J gene TRBJ1-2; TRBD1 aligns across 9 bases. This CDR3 is built from 15 residues. CDR1 is KGHDR and CDR2 is SFDVKD in the germline V gene. V was clipped by 3 bases and J by 4 bases; unmatched bases: 5. CDR3 sequence: CATSDPGQGSYGYTF. CDR3 bases: TGTGCCACCAGTGATCCAGGACAGGGGAGCTATGGCTACACCTTC.

The chain employs TRBV7-2 and TRBJ1-4; 7 bases match TRBD1. The germline CDR1 and CDR2 sequences are SGHTA and FQGNSA. CDR3 length equals 14 residues. V lost 6 bases, J lost 2 bases, and 3 bases stayed unmatched. DNA of the CDR3: TGTGCCAGCAGATTGACAGGGACTAATGAAAAACTGTTTTTT. Encoded protein: CASRLTGTNEKLFF.

The chain joins TRBV10-3 to TRBJ2-7, with D perhaps TRBD1 (5 bases). CDR3 length equals 15 residues. Deletions cut 5 bases from V and 0 bases from J, with 14 bases between. The germline gives CDR1 ENHRY, CDR2 SYGVKD. Here the CDR3 reads CAISPDRGFSYEQYF. CDR3 in DNA: TGTGCCATCAGTCCTGACAGAGGATTCTCCTACGAGCAGTACTTC.

This clone has only one observation. CDR3 coding DNA: TGCAGCGTGGCAGGGATCCAAGAGACCCAGTACTTC. Its translation is CSVAGIQETQYF. V usage is TRBV29-1 and J usage is TRBJ2-5; TRBD1 is a possible D gene (5 bases). Germline V gene data show CDR1 as SQVTM and CDR2 as ANQGSEA. Trimming removed 6 bases from V and 1 base from J, with 9 bases in between. CDR3 length equals 12 residues.

V gene TRBV18 combines with J gene TRBJ2-1; 9 positions match TRBD2. The CDR3 is made up of 15 amino acids. Germline CDR1 KGHSH, CDR2 LQKENI. With V trimmed by 2 bases and J by 7 bases, 6 bases remained unmatched. The CDR3 loop is CASSPGVAGVNEQFF. CDR3 DNA: TGTGCCAGCTCACCAGGGGTAGCGGGAGTGAATGAGCAGTTCTTC.

This rearrangement joins TRBV25-1 to TRBJ2-7; 8 bases are a match to TRBD1. V lost 6 bases to trimming and J lost 2 bases; unmatched junction nucleotides: 9. Per germline, CDR1 MGHDK and CDR2 SYGVNS. CDR3 length: 15 amino acids. The CDR3 bases are TGTGCCAGCAGGGGTGCGGGACAGGCCCCCTACGAGCAGTACTTC. Its protein is CASRGAGQAPYEQYF.

This clone was counted a few times. This chain uses TRBV6-6 with TRBJ2-1, with 10 positions matching TRBD1. CDR3 size: 15 residues. Looked up from germline, CDR1 is MNHNY and CDR2 is SVGAGI (reference sequence). V lost 2 bases to trimming and J lost 4 bases; unmatched junction nucleotides: 2. This chain's CDR3 is CASSYGDRGYNEQFF. CDR3 DNA: TGTGCCAGCAGTTACGGGGACAGGGGATACAATGAGCAGTTCTTC.

The CDR3 region has the DNA TGCGCCAGCGTGGGCGCAGGAGGTGGAAACACCATATATTTT. It specifies CASVGAGGGNTIYF. The gene calls are TRBV10-2 and TRBJ1-3, with D unclear. Trimming stripped 8 bases from V and 3 bases from J, with 14 bases between. The germline V gene has CDR1 WSHSY and CDR2 SAAADI. There are 14 residues in the CDR3.

The rearrangement links TRBV19 to TRBJ2-1; possibly TRBD2 for D (8 bases). The CDR3 is 13 residues long. Germline V CDR1 and CDR2: LNHDA, SQIVND (reference sequence). V lost 3 bases, J lost 9 bases, and 12 bases lay in between. DNA of the CDR3: TGTGCCAGTAGTATCGGGAGGGGGCTTGAGCAGTTCTTC. This codes for CASSIGRGLEQFF. The whole variable domain, filled in from reference TRBV19 and TRBJ2-1, reads DGGITQSPKYLFRKEGQNVTLSCEQNLNHDAMYWYRQDPGQGLRLIYYSQIVNDFQKGDIAEGYSVSREKKESFPLTVTSAQKNPTAFYLCASSIGRGLEQFFGPGTRLTVL.

The chain employs TRBV2 and TRBJ1-1; no firm D call. The germline CDR1 and CDR2 sequences are SNHLY and FYNNEI. V lost 3 bases and J lost 0, with 5 bases in between. This CDR3 is built from 13 residues. The CDR3 reads CASSDPLNTEAFF. The DNA for the CDR3 is TGTGCCAGCAGTGACCCTTTGAACACTGAAGCTTTCTTT. The whole variable domain, remainder taken from reference TRBV2 and TRBJ1-1, is EPEVTQTPSHQVTQMGQEVILRCVPISNHLYFYWYRQILGQKVEFLVSFYNNEISEKSEIFDDQFSVERPDGSNFTLKIRSTKLEDSAMYFCASSDPLNTEAFFGQGTRLTVV.

The chain links TRBV9 to TRBJ1-1; D is possibly TRBD1 (5 bases). The CDR3 loop spans 14 amino acids. V was shortened by 3 bases and J by 3 bases, with 12 bases between the two germline ends. The germline V gene has CDR1 SGDLS and CDR2 YYNGEE. Here the CDR3 reads CASSAQGIDTEAFF. The CDR3 DNA sequence: TGTGCCAGCAGCGCGCAGGGAATTGACACTGAAGCTTTCTTT.

The chain recombines TRBV6-2 or TRBV6-3 with TRBJ2-5, with TRBD2 as a possible D gene (6 bases). Germline V CDR1 and CDR2: MNHEY, SVGEGT. CDR3 size: 14 residues. Trimming stripped 5 bases from V and 4 bases from J, with 14 bases between. This chain's CDR3 is CASSAGVEGETQYF. The DNA for the CDR3 is TGTGCCAGCAGTGCCGGGGTGGAGGGAGAGACCCAGTACTTC.

The chain couples TRBV6-5 to TRBJ1-2, with TRBD1 as a possible D gene (6 bases). The ends were cut back, 5 bases at V and 8 bases at J, with 21 bases in the middle. The CDR3 loop spans 15 amino acids. Germline-derived CDR1 and CDR2 are MNHEY and SVGAGI. The CDR3 DNA reads as TGTGCCAGCAGTCCCACAGGGCACGGTTTTGGAGGCTACACCTTC. Its protein is CASSPTGHGFGGYTF.

Written as DNA, the CDR3 is TGTGCCAGCAGCTATCTCTCCGATGAGCAGTTCTTC. It is translated as CASSYLSDEQFF. V usage is TRBV4-2 and J usage is TRBJ2-1; D unresolved. CDR3 size: 12 residues. Looked up from germline, CDR1 is LGHNA and CDR2 is YNFKEQ. The germline V and J ends were trimmed by 5 bases and 8 bases, with 10 bases remaining between them.

This chain links TRBV3-1 (or the pseudogene TRBV3-2) with TRBJ2-3; TRBD1 might be the D (6 bases). This CDR3 region has 14 residues. The germline V and J ends were trimmed by 0 bases and 11 bases, with 15 bases remaining between them. Germline V CDR1 and CDR2: LGHDT, YNNKEL (reference sequence). CDR3 sequence (DNA): TGTGCCAGCAGCCAAGATTGGCGGACAGAAAAGCAGTATTTT. This codes for CASSQDWRTEKQYF.

With respect to this clone: This specimen includes other DNA sequences encoding the same CDR3. The chain links TRBV9 to TRBJ1-5, with D possibly TRBD1 on 6 matching bases. Germline loops: CDR1 SGDLS, CDR2 YYNGEE. Trimming stripped 3 bases from V and 2 bases from J, with 9 bases between. This CDR3 spans 14 amino acids. CDR3 bases: TGTGCCAGCAGCGCACAGGGTGGCAATCAGCCCCAGCATTTT. Amino acids: CASSAQGGNQPQHF.

The chain is built from TRBV3-1 (or the pseudogene TRBV3-2) and TRBJ2-1, with 12 positions matching TRBD1. CDR1 is LGHDT and CDR2 is YNNKEL in the germline V gene (reference sequence). The CDR3 runs 14 residues. V shed 6 bases and J 7 bases; nucleotides not matched to a gene: 4. CDR3 amino acids: CASSPGQGANEQFF. The DNA for the CDR3 is TGTGCCAGCAGTCCGGGACAGGGGGCGAATGAGCAGTTCTTC.

The rearrangement uses TRBV2 and TRBJ2-1, with D hard to call. CDR1 SNHLY and CDR2 FYNNEI come from the germline V gene. The CDR3 is 13 amino acids. V was cut by 4 bases and J by 3 bases, with 7 bases left in between. The CDR3 DNA is TGTGCCAGCAGTGGGTACAACTACAATGAGCAGTTCTTC. Its translation is CASSGYNYNEQFF.

This sequence joins TRBV2 and TRBJ1-4; TRBD1 is a possible D gene (5 bases). Looked up from germline, CDR1 is SNHLY and CDR2 is FYNNEI. This CDR3 is 14 amino acids long. The V end was cut by 2 bases, the J end by 5 bases, with 9 bases between. The CDR3 DNA is TGTGCCAGCAGTGAATGGAGGGGAAATGAAAAACTGTTTTTT. This codes for CASSEWRGNEKLFF.

CDR3 sequence (DNA): TGTGCCAGCAGCCAAGCCGGGATCCAGGGGGGCTACACCTTC. Translated, it gives CASSQAGIQGGYTF. The V gene is TRBV14, the J gene TRBJ1-2; possible D gene TRBD1, 6 bases. V was trimmed by 1 base and J by 8 bases, leaving 14 bases between them. CDR1 and CDR2 from the germline V gene are SGHDN and FVKESK. This CDR3 region has 14 residues. Full variable domain (remainder filled in from reference TRBV14 and TRBJ1-2): EAGVTQFPSHSVIEKGQTVTLRCDPISGHDNLYWYRRVMGKEIKFLLHFVKESKQDESGMPNNRFLAERTGGTYSTLKVQPAELEDSGVYFCASSQAGIQGGYTFGSGTRLTVV.